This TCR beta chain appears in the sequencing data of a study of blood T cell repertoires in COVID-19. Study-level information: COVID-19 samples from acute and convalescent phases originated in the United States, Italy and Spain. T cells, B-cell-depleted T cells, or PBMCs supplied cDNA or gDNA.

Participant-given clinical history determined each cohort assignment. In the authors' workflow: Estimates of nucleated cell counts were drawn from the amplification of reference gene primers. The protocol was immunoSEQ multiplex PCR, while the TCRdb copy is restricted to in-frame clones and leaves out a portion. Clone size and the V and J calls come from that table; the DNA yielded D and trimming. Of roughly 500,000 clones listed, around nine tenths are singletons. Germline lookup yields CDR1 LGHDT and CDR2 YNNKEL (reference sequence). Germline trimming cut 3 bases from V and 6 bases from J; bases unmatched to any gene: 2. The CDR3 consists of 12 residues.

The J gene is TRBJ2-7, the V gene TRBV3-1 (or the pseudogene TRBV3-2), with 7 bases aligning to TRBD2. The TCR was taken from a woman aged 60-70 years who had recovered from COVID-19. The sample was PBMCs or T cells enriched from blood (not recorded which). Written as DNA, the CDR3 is TGTGCCAGCAGCCACCCGGGGGGCGAGCAGTACTTC. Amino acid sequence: CASSHPGGEQYF.